This T cell receptor (beta chain) derives from a study of CD8 T cells in Susac syndrome. cDNA came from about 0.46 to 1 ug RNA primed by random hexamers. The amplification used immunoSEQ multiplex PCR on TCR beta CDR3; it spanned 54 Vbeta and 13 Jbeta. Each CDR3 protein gets one entry after TCRdb re-called the immunoSEQ multiplex PCR reads with MiXCR. Of 150,000 to 200,000 distinct CDR3 sequences listed, around 94% are singletons. Each Susac syndrome patient had definite or probable disease by recently defined criteria. The clonotype comes from a human donor with Susac syndrome. Sequenced sample: CD4+ T cells from PBMCs.

In nucleotides, the CDR3 is TGTGCCAGCAGAGGGGGGGGCAGGGATTACTACGAGCAGTACTTC. Translated: CASRGGGRDYYEQYF. The chain combines TRBV2 with TRBJ2-7, with a possible D match to TRBD2 (7 bases). The CDR3 has 15 amino acids. Germline CDR1 and CDR2: SNHLY and FYNNEI. Trimming stripped 6 bases from V and 3 bases from J, with 18 bases between.